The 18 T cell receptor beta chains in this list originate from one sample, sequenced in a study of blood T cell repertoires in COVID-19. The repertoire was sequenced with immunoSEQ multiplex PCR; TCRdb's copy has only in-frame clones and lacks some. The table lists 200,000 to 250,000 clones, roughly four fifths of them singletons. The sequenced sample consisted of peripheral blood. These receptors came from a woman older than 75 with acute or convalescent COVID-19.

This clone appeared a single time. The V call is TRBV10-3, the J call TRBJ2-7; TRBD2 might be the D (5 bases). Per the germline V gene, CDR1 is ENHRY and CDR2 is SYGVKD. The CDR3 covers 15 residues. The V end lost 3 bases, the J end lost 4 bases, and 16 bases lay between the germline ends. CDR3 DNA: TGTGCCATCAGTGATTCGGGGTTAGAGAGGTACGAGCAGTACTTC. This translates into CAISDSGLERYEQYF.

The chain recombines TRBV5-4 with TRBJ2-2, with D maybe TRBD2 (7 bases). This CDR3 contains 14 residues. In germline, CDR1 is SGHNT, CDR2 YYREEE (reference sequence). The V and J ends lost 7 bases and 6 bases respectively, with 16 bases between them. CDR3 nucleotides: TGTGCCAGCGCACAAGCGGGACACTCCGGGGAGCTGTTTTTT. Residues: CASAQAGHSGELFF. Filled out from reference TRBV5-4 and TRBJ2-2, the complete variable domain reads ETGVTQSPTHLIKTRGQQVTLRCSSQSGHNTVSWYQQALGQGPQFIFQYYREEENGRGNFPPRFSGLQFPNYSSELNVNALELDDSALYLCASAQAGHSGELFFGEGSRLTVL.

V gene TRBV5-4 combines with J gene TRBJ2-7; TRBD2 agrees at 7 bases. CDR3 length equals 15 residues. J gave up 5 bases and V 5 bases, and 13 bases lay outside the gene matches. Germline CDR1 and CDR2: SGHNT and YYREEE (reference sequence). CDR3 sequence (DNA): TGTGCCAGCAGAACAGAGTCCGGGGGGATGAACGAGCAGTACTTC. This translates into CASRTESGGMNEQYF.

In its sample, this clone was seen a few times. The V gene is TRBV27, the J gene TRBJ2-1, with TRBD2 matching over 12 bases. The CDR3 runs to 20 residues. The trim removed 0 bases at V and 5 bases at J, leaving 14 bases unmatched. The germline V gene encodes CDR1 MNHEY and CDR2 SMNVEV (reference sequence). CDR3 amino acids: CASSLSSGASGRGLNNEQFF. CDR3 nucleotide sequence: TGTGCCAGCAGTTTATCGAGCGGCGCTAGCGGGAGGGGATTAAACAATGAGCAGTTCTTC.

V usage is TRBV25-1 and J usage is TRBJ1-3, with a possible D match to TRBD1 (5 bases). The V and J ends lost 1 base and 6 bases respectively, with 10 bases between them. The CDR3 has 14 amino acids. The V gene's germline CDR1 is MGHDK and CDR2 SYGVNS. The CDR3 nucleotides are TGTGCCAGCAGTGAATCAGGCAGGGTAAACACCATATATTTT. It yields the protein CASSESGRVNTIYF.

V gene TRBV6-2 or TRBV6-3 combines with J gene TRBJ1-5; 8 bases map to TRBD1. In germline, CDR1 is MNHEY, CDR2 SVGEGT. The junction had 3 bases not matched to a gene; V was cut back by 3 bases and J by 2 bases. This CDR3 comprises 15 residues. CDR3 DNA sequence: TGTGCCAGCAGTTATGGACAGGGAGGCAATCAGCCCCAGCATTTT. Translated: CASSYGQGGNQPQHF.

The CDR3 loop reads CAISEAGTSGGLYNEQFF. In DNA, the CDR3 is TGTGCCATCAGTGAGGCCGGGACTAGCGGGGGGCTGTACAATGAGCAGTTCTTC. J is TRBJ2-1 and V is TRBV10-3; the match to TRBD2 covers 15 bases. Trimming removed 2 bases from V and 4 bases from J; junction bases left unmatched: 6. Germline CDR1 and CDR2: ENHRY and SYGVKD. This CDR3 contains 18 residues.

Here the CDR3 DNA reads TGTGCCAGTAGTATAGATCGTACCCGGACAGGCATCGCGGGCTATGGCTACACCTTC. Protein sequence: CASSIDRTRTGIAGYGYTF. The chain joins TRBV19 to TRBJ1-2; 7 nucleotides align to TRBD1. Germline V gene lookup returns CDR1 LNHDA and CDR2 SQIVND (reference sequence). J gave up 4 bases and V 0 bases, and 17 bases lay outside the gene matches. This CDR3 has 19 amino acids.

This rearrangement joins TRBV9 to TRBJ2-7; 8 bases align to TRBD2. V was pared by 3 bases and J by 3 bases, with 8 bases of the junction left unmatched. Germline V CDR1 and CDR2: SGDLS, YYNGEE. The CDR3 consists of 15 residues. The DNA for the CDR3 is TGTGCCAGCAGCGAGGCGTCGGGGGGGCTCTACGAGCAGTACTTC. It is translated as CASSEASGGLYEQYF.

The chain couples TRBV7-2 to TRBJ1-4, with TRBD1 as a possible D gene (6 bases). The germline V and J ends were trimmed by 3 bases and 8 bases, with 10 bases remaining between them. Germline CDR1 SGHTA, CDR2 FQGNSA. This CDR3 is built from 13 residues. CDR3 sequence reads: CASSLGQFEKLFF. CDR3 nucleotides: TGTGCCAGCAGCTTGGGACAATTCGAAAAACTGTTTTTT. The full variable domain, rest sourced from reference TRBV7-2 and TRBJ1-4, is GAGVSQSPSNKVTEKGKDVELRCDPISGHTALYWYRQSLGQGLEFLIYFQGNSAPDKSGLPSDRFSAERTGGSVSTLTIQRTQQEDSAVYLCASSLGQFEKLFFGSGTQLSVL.

The CDR3 sequence is CASSQEREGSETQYF. The DNA for the CDR3 is TGTGCCAGCAGCCAAGAGCGGGAGGGCAGTGAGACCCAGTACTTC. This sequence joins TRBV4-2 and TRBJ2-5; 9 bases are shared with TRBD2. The CDR3 is made up of 15 amino acids. J gave up 5 bases and V 0 bases, and 4 bases lay outside the gene matches. The V gene's germline CDR1 is LGHNA and CDR2 YNFKEQ.

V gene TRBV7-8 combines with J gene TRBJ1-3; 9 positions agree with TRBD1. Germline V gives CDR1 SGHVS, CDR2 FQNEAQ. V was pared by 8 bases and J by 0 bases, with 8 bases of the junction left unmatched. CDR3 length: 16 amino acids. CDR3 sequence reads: CASLRGQGISGNTIYF. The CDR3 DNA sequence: TGTGCCAGCCTCCGTGGACAGGGGATCTCTGGAAACACCATATATTTT.

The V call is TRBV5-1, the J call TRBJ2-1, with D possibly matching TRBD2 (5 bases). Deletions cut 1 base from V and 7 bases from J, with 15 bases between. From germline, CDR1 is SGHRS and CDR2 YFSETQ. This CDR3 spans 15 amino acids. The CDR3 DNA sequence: TGCGCCAGCAGCTTGTTTCCCCCACGGACTAATGAGCAGTTCTTC. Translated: CASSLFPPRTNEQFF.

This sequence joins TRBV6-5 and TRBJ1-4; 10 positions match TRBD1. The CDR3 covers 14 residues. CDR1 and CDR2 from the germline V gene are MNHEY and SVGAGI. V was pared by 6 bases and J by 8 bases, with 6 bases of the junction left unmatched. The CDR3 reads CASRGGTGEEKLFF. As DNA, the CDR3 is TGTGCCAGCAGAGGGGGGACAGGGGAAGAAAAACTGTTTTTT.

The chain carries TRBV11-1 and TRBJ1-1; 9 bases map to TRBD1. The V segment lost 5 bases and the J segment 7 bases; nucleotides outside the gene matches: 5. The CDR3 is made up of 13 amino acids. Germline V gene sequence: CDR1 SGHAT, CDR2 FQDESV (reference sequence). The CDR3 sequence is CASSRDRGFEAFF. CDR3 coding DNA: TGTGCCAGCAGCCGAGACAGGGGGTTTGAAGCTTTCTTT.

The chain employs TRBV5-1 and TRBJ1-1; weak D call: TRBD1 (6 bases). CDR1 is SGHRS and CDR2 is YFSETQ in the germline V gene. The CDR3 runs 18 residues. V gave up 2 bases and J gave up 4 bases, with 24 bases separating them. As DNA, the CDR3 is TGCGCCAGCAGCTTACTGACAGGAGAAGTGGGAACTGGCACTGAAGCTTTCTTT. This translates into CASSLLTGEVGTGTEAFF. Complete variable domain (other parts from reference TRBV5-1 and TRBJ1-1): KAGVTQTPRYLIKTRGQQVTLSCSPISGHRSVSWYQQTPGQGLQFLFEYFSETQRNKGNFPGRFSGRQFSNSRSEMNVSTLELGDSALYLCASSLLTGEVGTGTEAFFGQGTRLTVV.

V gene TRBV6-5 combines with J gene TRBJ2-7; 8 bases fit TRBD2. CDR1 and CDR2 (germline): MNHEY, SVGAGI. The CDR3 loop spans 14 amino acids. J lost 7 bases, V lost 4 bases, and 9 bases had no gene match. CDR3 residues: CASSSGTRLREQYF. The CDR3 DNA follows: TGTGCCAGCAGTTCAGGGACTAGGCTTAGGGAGCAGTACTTC.

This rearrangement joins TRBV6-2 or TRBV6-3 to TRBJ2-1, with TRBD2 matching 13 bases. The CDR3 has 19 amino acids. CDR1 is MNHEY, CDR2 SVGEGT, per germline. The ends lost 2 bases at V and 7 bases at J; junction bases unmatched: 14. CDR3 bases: TGTGCCAGCAGTTACGTTGCGGGGGAGGGACTAGCGGGAAGGAATGAGCAGTTCTTC. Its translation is CASSYVAGEGLAGRNEQFF.